Listed below are T cell receptor beta chains from one sample, sequenced in a study of CD8+CD57+ T cells in acquired aplastic anemia. One entry per CDR3 protein, called by TCRdb with MiXCR from the reads. The sample has about 290,000 distinct CDR3 sequences, approximately 57% seen once. The source material was sorted CD4+, CD8+, or CD8+CD57+ T cells (not recorded which) from PBMCs. Receptors originate from a human donor with aplastic anemia. The CDR3 runs from the conserved cysteine through the conserved F or W. The D gene is left open where the match is weak. Not all rows give a size; the values are once, few, many and, for expanded clones, a class.

cdr3_aa: CACSFRAATDTRYF
cdr3_nt: TGTGCCTGCAGCTTCCGGGCGGCCACAGATACGCGGTATTTT
clone_size: .
d_call: .
v_call: TRBV7-3
j_call: TRBJ2-3

cdr3_aa: CASIPTGTTYEQYF
cdr3_nt: TGTGCCAGCATCCCAACCGGGACGACCTACGAGCAGTACTTC
clone_size: .
d_call: .
v_call: TRBV7-3
j_call: TRBJ2-7

cdr3_aa: CASSLGSRGSNEKLFF
cdr3_nt: TGCGCCAGCAGCTTGGGGAGTCGGGGGTCTAATGAAAAACTGTTTTTT
clone_size: many
d_call: .
v_call: TRBV5-1
j_call: TRBJ1-4

cdr3_aa: CASSHRNSEAFF
cdr3_nt: TGCGCCAGCAGCCACCGGAATAGTGAAGCTTTCTTT
clone_size: .
d_call: .
v_call: TRBV7-2
j_call: TRBJ1-1

cdr3_aa: CSARDGTAQETQYF
cdr3_nt: TGCAGTGCTAGAGATGGGACAGCCCAAGAGACCCAGTACTTC
clone_size: once
d_call: TRBD1
v_call: TRBV20-1
j_call: TRBJ2-5

cdr3_aa: CASRPGLAGITGELFF
cdr3_nt: TGTGCCAGCAGACCGGGACTAGCGGGAATCACCGGGGAGCTGTTTTTT
clone_size: many
d_call: TRBD2
v_call: TRBV2
j_call: TRBJ2-2

cdr3_aa: CASSSQWGLGVYEQYF
cdr3_nt: TGTGCCAGCAGCTCCCAATGGGGACTAGGGGTCTACGAGCAGTACTTC
clone_size: few
d_call: TRBD2
v_call: TRBV7-2
j_call: TRBJ2-7

cdr3_aa: CASSSVYNEQFF
cdr3_nt: TGTGCCAGCAGTTCCGTCTACAATGAGCAGTTCTTC
clone_size: many
d_call: .
v_call: TRBV6-2/TRBV6-3
j_call: TRBJ2-1

cdr3_aa: CASSIGVGWTYNEQFF
cdr3_nt: TGTGCCAGTAGTATAGGGGTGGGTTGGACCTACAATGAGCAGTTCTTC
clone_size: .
d_call: .
v_call: TRBV19
j_call: TRBJ2-1

cdr3_aa: CATSRAGGPYEQYF
cdr3_nt: TGTGCCACCAGCAGAGCGGGAGGGCCCTACGAGCAGTACTTC
clone_size: .
d_call: TRBD2
v_call: TRBV15
j_call: TRBJ2-7

cdr3_aa: CASSLGALGQETQYF
cdr3_nt: TGCGCCAGCAGCTTAGGAGCACTGGGCCAAGAGACCCAGTACTTC
clone_size: many
d_call: .
v_call: TRBV5-1
j_call: TRBJ2-5

cdr3_aa: CAGTESGPPYNEQFF
cdr3_nt: TGTGCCGGCACGGAGAGCGGGCCCCCCTACAATGAGCAGTTCTTC
clone_size: many
d_call: .
v_call: TRBV7-9
j_call: TRBJ2-1

cdr3_aa: CASQRDGYLNLPLHF
cdr3_nt: TGTGCCAGTCAACGAGACGGATACCTCAATTTACCCCTCCACTTT
clone_size: .
d_call: .
v_call: TRBV7-9
j_call: TRBJ1-6

cdr3_aa: CASSGGTSGGPLTGELFF
cdr3_nt: TGTGCCAGCAGTGGCGGGACTAGCGGGGGGCCGTTGACCGGGGAGCTGTTTTTT
clone_size: once
d_call: TRBD2
v_call: TRBV25-1
j_call: TRBJ2-2

cdr3_aa: CASSSTGDEQFF
cdr3_nt: TGTGCCAGCAGTTCGACAGGGGATGAGCAGTTCTTC
clone_size: .
d_call: TRBD1
v_call: TRBV6-6
j_call: TRBJ2-1

cdr3_aa: CATSDDIFREDTQYF
cdr3_nt: TGTGCCACCAGTGATGACATTTTCCGAGAAGATACGCAGTATTTT
clone_size: .
d_call: .
v_call: TRBV24-1
j_call: TRBJ2-3

cdr3_aa: CASSQVGLNNNEQFF
cdr3_nt: TGCGCCAGCAGCCAAGTTGGACTAAACAACAATGAGCAGTTCTTC
clone_size: .
d_call: .
v_call: TRBV4-1
j_call: TRBJ2-1

cdr3_aa: CASSSQLTGGSYEQYF
cdr3_nt: TGTGCCAGCAGCTCCCAGTTGACGGGAGGGTCCTACGAGCAGTACTTC
clone_size: .
d_call: TRBD2
v_call: TRBV7-2
j_call: TRBJ2-7

cdr3_aa: CAGADRLGKLFF
cdr3_nt: TGTGCCGGCGCTGACCGATTGGGAAAACTGTTTTTT
clone_size: .
d_call: .
v_call: TRBV7-9
j_call: TRBJ1-4

cdr3_aa: CATTGPMNTEAFF
cdr3_nt: TGCGCCACCACAGGGCCTATGAACACTGAAGCTTTCTTT
clone_size: .
d_call: .
v_call: TRBV10-2
j_call: TRBJ1-1

cdr3_aa: CATTSVRRGPNYGYTF
cdr3_nt: TGTGCCACCACGAGTGTGCGGAGGGGACCTAACTATGGCTACACCTTC
clone_size: many
d_call: .
v_call: TRBV24-1
j_call: TRBJ1-2

cdr3_aa: CASRTGGQNTGELFF
cdr3_nt: TGTGCCAGCAGGACAGGGGGACAGAACACCGGGGAGCTGTTTTTT
clone_size: .
d_call: TRBD1
v_call: TRBV2
j_call: TRBJ2-2